This TCR beta chain was sequenced during a study of CD8 T cells in Susac syndrome. RNA was extracted with the RNeasy kit, and a quantity of about 0.45 to 1 ug was reverse transcribed using random hexamers. TCRdb redid the calling of the immunoSEQ multiplex PCR reads with MiXCR, one entry per CDR3 protein. The profile shows 150,000 or so distinct CDR3 sequences, 93% of them singletons. Trimming left V 1 base short and J 0 bases short, with 25 bases between. The CDR3 spans 22 residues. The germline CDR1 and CDR2 sequences are SGHVS and FQNEAQ. This sequence was found in a human donor in good health. Specimen: CD4+ T cells from PBMCs. The chain uses TRBV7-8 and TRBJ2-6, with a tentative D call TRBD1 (5 bases). The CDR3 loop is CASSLVRALSTQHLSGANVLTF. DNA for the CDR3: TGTGCCAGCAGCTTAGTCAGGGCCCTTTCGACCCAGCATCTCTCTGGGGCCAACGTCCTGACTTTC.